The 15 T cell receptor beta chains given below trace back to one sample, sequenced in a study of cytomegalovirus exposure and HLA in healthy donors. Both 60 Vbeta primers and 13 Jbeta primers went into the PCR. Sequenced by immunoSEQ multiplex PCR; TCRdb stores in-frame clones only, minus some. The sample consists of roughly 280,000 clones, 65% to 85% of them appearing once. The sequencing input was PBMCs. The receptors were sampled from a female donor in good health and CMV-seronegative.

This clone occurred a few times. The V gene is TRBV27, the J gene TRBJ1-1; 8 positions agree with TRBD1. This CDR3 contains 16 residues. V lost 6 bases, J lost 5 bases, and 14 bases stayed unmatched. Looked up from germline, CDR1 is MNHEY and CDR2 is SMNVEV (reference sequence). In DNA, the CDR3 is TGTGCCAGCAGCCCCTACCCCGACAGGGGCGGTACTGAAGCTTTCTTT. Its protein product is CASSPYPDRGGTEAFF.

The chain couples TRBV7-8 to TRBJ2-7; 13 bases line up with TRBD2. Germline V gene lookup returns CDR1 SGHVS and CDR2 FQNEAQ. Trimming removed 1 base from V and 3 bases from J; junction bases left unmatched: 0. This CDR3 has 15 amino acids. The CDR3 spells CASSLGTSGSYEQYF. The CDR3 region has the DNA TGTGCCAGCAGCTTAGGGACTAGCGGGAGCTACGAGCAGTACTTC.

This chain uses TRBV2 with TRBJ2-2, with 7 positions matching TRBD2. This CDR3 contains 14 residues. After removal of 8 bases from V and 4 bases from J, the junction contained 7 bases not matched to a gene. CDR1 and CDR2 (germline): SNHLY, FYNNEI. Written as DNA, the CDR3 is TGTGCCAGCTCTAGGATAGCGGGCACCGGGGAGCTGTTTTTT. It codes for CASSRIAGTGELFF.

V is TRBV7-3 and J is TRBJ2-1; D perhaps matches TRBD1 (6 bases). This CDR3 has 15 residues. Germline V CDR1 and CDR2: SGHTA, FQGTGA. Trimming cost V 4 bases and J 8 bases, with 18 bases left between them. CDR3 in DNA: TGTGCCAGCAGCTCCTTGGGGGCAGGGGTCGATGAGCAGTTCTTC. It specifies CASSSLGAGVDEQFF.

This clone has just a few counts. The J gene is TRBJ2-7, the V gene TRBV7-9, with D maybe TRBD2 (5 bases). This CDR3 spans 13 amino acids. The V end was cut by 3 bases, the J end by 4 bases, with 10 bases between. The germline gives CDR1 SEHNR, CDR2 FQNEAQ (reference sequence). CDR3 nucleotide sequence: TGTGCCAGCAGCTTCAGCGGACCTTACGAGCAGTACTTC. It translates to CASSFSGPYEQYF. The full variable domain, in which reference TRBV7-9 and TRBJ2-7 provide the parts outside the CDR3, is DTGVSQNPRHKITKRGQNVTFRCDPISEHNRLYWYRQTLGQGPEFLTYFQNEAQLEKSRLLSDRFSAERPKGSFSTLEIQRTEQGDSAMYLCASSFSGPYEQYFGPGTRLTVT.

The chain employs TRBV10-3 and TRBJ2-7; TRBD1 agrees at 11 bases. The CDR3 is made up of 15 amino acids. The junction had 4 bases not matched to a gene; V was cut back by 6 bases and J by 0 bases. Per germline, CDR1 ENHRY and CDR2 SYGVKD. The CDR3 loop reads CAIRGTGGPSYEQYF. CDR3 sequence (DNA): TGTGCCATCAGAGGGACAGGGGGACCCTCCTACGAGCAGTACTTC.

This chain uses TRBV6-5 with TRBJ1-5; D not resolved. The germline V gene encodes CDR1 MNHEY and CDR2 SVGAGI. Trimming cost V 8 bases and J 0 bases, with 11 bases left between them. The CDR3 consists of 14 residues. The CDR3 protein is CASGRRDSNQPQHF. In nucleotides, the CDR3 is TGTGCCAGCGGCCGCCGTGATAGCAATCAGCCCCAGCATTTT.

This chain links TRBV5-4 with TRBJ2-2; D might be TRBD1 (6 bases). Germline CDR1 reads SGHNT; CDR2 reads YYREEE (reference sequence). CDR3 size: 15 residues. Trimming cost V 4 bases and J 0 bases, with 10 bases left between them. CDR3 residues: CASSQGHTNTGELFF. In nucleotides, the CDR3 is TGTGCCAGCAGCCAGGGACATACGAACACCGGGGAGCTGTTTTTT.

This sequence joins TRBV27 and TRBJ1-5, with TRBD1 matching over 7 bases. The CDR3 covers 13 residues. The germline V gene encodes CDR1 MNHEY and CDR2 SMNVEV (reference sequence). V dropped 6 bases and J dropped 7; count of bases not matched to a gene: 6. The CDR3 bases are TGTGCCAGCAGCTTCCGACAGGGCCAGCCCCAGCATTTT. It codes for CASSFRQGQPQHF.

Only a few counts were recorded for this clone. The V and J genes are TRBV11-2 and TRBJ1-3, with D perhaps matching TRBD1 (6 bases). CDR1 is SGHAT, CDR2 FQNNGV, per germline. The CDR3 sequence is 15 residues long. Trimming left V 5 bases short and J 2 bases short, with 13 bases between. The CDR3 bases are TGTGCCAGCAGCCCCCTGGACAGTCCTGGAAACACCATATATTTT. This encodes CASSPLDSPGNTIYF.

This clone was recorded only once. V usage is TRBV6-1 and J usage is TRBJ2-7; TRBD2 might be the D (6 bases). CDR1 is MNHNS, CDR2 SASEGT, per germline. V lost 4 bases and J 2 bases, leaving 18 bases between the germline ends. This CDR3 spans 16 amino acids. The CDR3 region has the DNA TGTGCCAGCAGTGGGGCGCGGGGTACCCTAACCTACGAGCAGTACTTC. Translation: CASSGARGTLTYEQYF.

This chain joins TRBV7-6 and TRBJ2-7, with 9 bases lining up with TRBD2. The CDR3 covers 15 residues. Germline V CDR1 and CDR2: SGHVS, FNYEAQ. The junction had 5 bases not matched to a gene; V was cut back by 5 bases and J by 0 bases. CDR3 nucleotides: TGTGCCAGCAGCCGAGCGGGAGGTAACTCCTACGAGCAGTACTTC. As protein: CASSRAGGNSYEQYF.

This chain connects TRBV4-1 to TRBJ1-1; no clear D. The CDR3 consists of 14 residues. Germline V gene data show CDR1 as MGHRA and CDR2 as YSYEKL. Trimming left V 1 base short and J 1 base short, with 7 bases between. CDR3 sequence: CASSQVGGNTEAFF. CDR3 DNA sequence: TGCGCCAGCAGCCAAGTCGGCGGGAACACTGAAGCTTTCTTT.

V and J are TRBV9 and TRBJ1-2; 8 nucleotides align to TRBD1. The CDR3 contains 20 residues. Germline CDR1 and CDR2: SGDLS and YYNGEE. The V and J ends lost 0 bases and 2 bases, in that order; junction bases with no gene match: 18. CDR3 coding DNA: TGTGCCAGCAGCGTAGCTACCGGTCTTTTCGGACAGGGAACGAACTATGGCTACACCTTC. Its protein is CASSVATGLFGQGTNYGYTF.

J is TRBJ2-2 and V is TRBV5-6, with 10 bases identical to TRBD2. The CDR3 has 15 amino acids. V trimming: 2 bases; J trimming: 3 bases; junction bases outside the gene matches: 1. Germline CDR1 reads SGHDT; CDR2 reads YYEEEE. The DNA for the CDR3 is TGTGCCAGCAGCTTAGGACTAGCGGACACCGGGGAGCTGTTTTTT. As protein: CASSLGLADTGELFF.